The text below deals with one T cell receptor (beta chain). What it recognizes is unknown. Assay: immunoSEQ multiplex PCR; the TCRdb copy retains only in-frame clones and omits some. The sample lists 75,000 to 100,000 clones; roughly 94% were seen once. These data are taken from a study of siplizumab effects on memory and regulatory T cells. Germline CDR1 is LNHDA and CDR2 is SQIVND (reference sequence). Trimming took 0 bases from V and 6 from J, leaving 9 bases between them. CDR3 size: 14 residues. Study-level results: Whether proliferating Tregs in siplizumab cultures suppress was not functionally confirmed.

This TCR came from a human donor in good health. This chain links TRBV19 with TRBJ1-5; tentative D call: TRBD1 (5 bases). Sequencing input: non-Treg CD4+ T cells sorted from blood. CDR3 region: CASSIDLGGQPQHF. The CDR3 coding sequence is TGTGCCAGTAGTATAGATCTGGGGGGTCAGCCCCAGCATTTT.